Reported below is one TCR beta chain. A few counts support this clone. The antigen it binds to is not known. Nothing much larger sits one base from this clone, and base qualities are not available. This specimen comes from a study of cytomegalovirus exposure and HLA in healthy donors (TCRdb year 2017). About the investigation overall: An earlier analysis of approximately 600 of the donors reported about 290 Gb of sequence data and roughly 110 million unique TCR beta sequences from around 200 million T cells. Of the 350 to 400 genotyped donors, around 81% fell in the genetic ancestry cluster associated with self-reported Caucasian donors. Approximately 310 gigabases of sequencing data and tens of millions of unique TCR sequences were included in an early release covering about 700 HLA-typed donors. Among almost 400 genotyped donors of the cohort, an average of about 240,000 unique TCR beta nucleotide sequences were sequenced per donor, 15% to 20% of them non-productive. Every repertoire in the discovery cohort had been generated on one and the same sequencing platform. Donor age, sex, ethnicity and CMV serostatus were compiled together with the repertoire data. Rather than using new phenotypic data, the later analysis identified candidate immune exposures from TCR beta sequences and from how often those sequences occurred across donors. High-throughput TCR immunosequencing, statistical association of individual TCRs with disease status, and machine learning were combined to predict cytomegalovirus infection status. The number of donors typed differed by locus, with about 629-640 for A, B, C, DRB1 and DQB1, roughly 520 for DQA1, approximately 570 for DPA1, and roughly 450 for DPB1. About five DR-DQ haplotypes were treated as single units for association and clustering because of strong linkage in the cohort. The study aimed to test whether cataloging public T cell receptors could reveal signatures of past pathogen exposure. A separate validation cohort of roughly 130 different subjects was used in addition to the 666-subject first cohort. An earlier analysis of roughly 580 of the donors used high-throughput TCR beta sequencing to judge whether each TCR beta V gene segment behaved as functional or pseudogenic. Both class I and class II loci were covered by HLA typing, at four-digit resolution. To study patterns of TCR occurrence, a later analysis re-analyzed previously published TCR beta repertoires from several hundred donors and added high-resolution HLA genotyping. In a later genetic analysis, genome-wide SNP genotypes for 398 of the 666 donors were used, and that subset was treated as a discovery cohort. The study profiled the T cell repertoires of 500 to 800 subjects by immunosequencing and related them to cytomegalovirus serostatus.

Preparation of the library involved the immunoSEQ multiplex PCR assay. For the multiplex PCR, a mixture combining 60 forward primers for TCR Vbeta segments and 13 reverse primers for TCR Jbeta segments was used. The CDR3 region of rearranged TCR beta genes was amplified from genomic DNA with a multiplex PCR assay. Amplified TCR beta libraries were sequenced as 87-base-pair reads on the Illumina HiSeq System. The paper's processing steps were these. A later analysis counted 65 million to 90 million unique TCR beta chains across the 550 to 700 repertoires, and some 11 million of these chains were shared by at least two donors. To remove PCR and sequencing errors, raw reads were error-corrected and collapsed into unique sequences using a nearest-neighbor algorithm that merged closely related sequences. V, D and J gene segments were assigned by aligning CDR3 sequences to IMGT reference sequences. Each retained sequence needed at least a six-nucleotide match to both a V gene segment and a J gene segment. Rearrangements were classified as productive when the CDR3 lacked stop codons and remained in frame with V and J, and all other rearrangements were classified as non-productive. CDR3 was defined according to IMGT convention as the region running from the second conserved V-encoded cysteine to the conserved J-encoded phenylalanine. In an earlier analysis of around 640 of the donors, sequences lacking an unambiguous match to a single V gene segment were excluded. An earlier analysis of a few hundred of the donors called V segments functional above 56.7% productive rearrangements and segregating when the between-donor standard deviation exceeded 5%. To diagnose cytomegalovirus status from the catalog of TCR beta chain sequences, a statistical classification framework was built. V and J gene assignment, in a later analysis, came from comparing TCR nucleotide sequences with IMGT/GENE-DB human TR gene sequences. A later analysis assigned CDR3 sequences and most-parsimonious VDJ recombination scenarios with the TCRdist pipeline. In a later analysis, each TCR beta chain was defined by its CDR3 amino acid sequence together with its V-gene family, and reads lacking a unique V-gene family were excluded. As a way to deal with suspected cross-contamination and a sequencing artifact, a later analysis dropped more than 500 nucleotide sequences that were highly shared and had low generation probability. In a later analysis, a clonal expansion index was calculated for each public chain from normalized within-repertoire ranks of inferred template counts. A later analysis computed generation probabilities with a VDJ recombination model fitted to out-of-frame rearrangements, and checked the results against IGoR. In a later analysis, hypergeometric tests were used to score TCR-TCR, TCR-HLA and TCR-CMV co-occurrence, with a repertoire-size bias correction applied to TCR pairs. In a later analysis, false discovery rates were estimated by permuting HLA or CMV assignments 20 times. In a later analysis, co-occurring TCRs were grouped using DBSCAN, with TCRdist sequence similarity added in when clustering inside HLA-allele-positive subsets. For co-occurrence clustering, repertoires with fewer than 30,000 or more than 120,000 public chains were excluded, along with 5 or 6 repertoires with anomalous nucleotide sharing. TCRdb re-hosts the immuneACCESS table, in-frame sequences only. Its copies lack some clones; in the studies checked, an unresolved V gene accounts for under half of them, and the cause for the rest is not known. That table is the source of V, J and clone size, and D and trimming were worked out from the DNA. The table for this sample lists 180,000 or so clones; 70% to 80% of them were counted only once. Just over 2% of the sample lies in the top ten.

The investigation overall reported the following: Cytomegalovirus status was reported to be diagnosed by the classifier with high specificity and sensitivity in both the original and validation cohorts. Some IMGT-functional V segments, including TRBV6-2 and TRBV6-3, could not be told apart with the 87-base-pair reads, so those segments were excluded. The only immune exposure information available for the cohort was CMV serostatus. A few of the identified cytomegalovirus-associated TCR beta chains were confirmed in vitro to be specific for cytomegalovirus antigens. The earlier analysis of some 560 of the donors excluded roughly 16 rarely observed V segments, including chromosome 9 orphons, because counts were too low. In an earlier analysis of around 600 of the donors, most TCR beta V segments appeared in productive rearrangements about 87% or about 30% of the time, broadly matching IMGT annotations. In a later analysis, most CMV-associated TCR beta chains were found to appear HLA-restricted, with HLA associations seemingly driven largely by CMV exposure. Sequencing depth was assumed to be roughly uniform across donors in the presence/absence analyses, though that assumption may not hold. A total of about 180 TCR beta chains were listed by the study as associated with cytomegalovirus. Because some donors lacked HLA typing at each locus, the association tests relied only on the typed subset. A further reported finding was that TCR beta sequences accurately predicted the HLA-A and HLA-B alleles for most subjects in the first cohort. This cohort had only TCR beta chains sequenced, and the lack of alpha or paired-chain data limited which features could be detected. Correlated functional status among segregating V segments might reflect linkage disequilibrium, but an unknown experimental factor could not be ruled out. In a later analysis, around 17,000 TCR beta sequences were associated with specific HLA alleles at a false discovery rate of 0.05. Compared with equally common non-associated chains, HLA-associated TCR beta chains in a later analysis were more clonally expanded and had lower generation probabilities. The authors suggested that the approach could potentially be generalized to other disease states and immunological phenotypes. While some public TCRs were present in many individuals, most TCR sequences turned up only very rarely across donors. Compared with the 666-donor mean, donors in an Asian-associated ancestry cluster had fewer N-insertions in productive TCRs, according to a later genetic analysis. In a later analysis, several top co-occurrence clusters were reported to appear linked to parvovirus B19, influenza, CMV and Epstein-Barr virus. An association between a missense DCLRE1C variant and V-gene and J-gene trimming of TCR beta chains was found in a later genetic analysis and replicated in an independent cohort. When HLA alleles, especially DR and DQ, strongly co-occurred, TCR associations were difficult to assign to individual alleles. A later analysis found that TCR association rates varied across HLA loci, with DRB1 alleles showing the most associated TCRs and HLA-C alleles the fewest. A cluster of highly shared sequence variants was judged likely to represent a technical artifact of the sequencing pipeline.

Germline trimming amounts to 2 bases on V and 5 bases on J, with 2 as the count of junction bases outside the gene matches. Spanning cysteine to phenylalanine, the CDR3 consists of 13 amino acids. Just the 39-base CDR3 DNA is kept, in frame starting at base 1. From the germline V gene, CDR1 is SGHVS and CDR2 is FQNEAQ. The cohort consisted of 670 or so healthy bone marrow donors. Cohort members were all nominally healthy when sampled, although unrecorded immune exposures were likely present. The donor tested CMV seropositive and was one of the 289 seropositive cohort members. A peripheral blood sample was collected from each donor, and TCR beta sequencing was performed on peripheral blood mononuclear cells. The Qiagen DNeasy Blood Extraction Kit was used to extract genomic DNA from the blood cell samples.

The chain links TRBV7-8 with TRBJ2-5, and 7 junction bases match TRBD2. This clonotype was obtained from a woman aged 25 to 45 in good health and CMV-seropositive. The source material was PBMCs. The CDR3 region has the sequence CASSLRGGETQYF. The sequenced DNA: TGTGCCAGCAGCTTAAGGGGAGGGGAGACCCAGTACTTC.